Shown below are 20 T cell receptor beta chains from a single sample sequenced in a study of cytomegalovirus exposure and HLA in healthy donors. Primers for the PCR totalled 60 Vbeta and 13 Jbeta. Profiled with immunoSEQ multiplex PCR; TCRdb holds only in-frame clones, not every one. The data show some 110,000 clones, 74% seen once. Input material: PBMCs. Receptors originate from a woman in her fifties or sixties in good health and CMV-seropositive.

The V gene is TRBV28, the J gene TRBJ1-5, with D maybe TRBD1 (5 bases). The CDR3 consists of 14 residues. V shed 8 bases and J shed 5 bases, with 16 bases lying between them. Germline CDR1 reads MDHEN; CDR2 reads SYDVKM. CDR3 in DNA: TGTGCCAGCTTCGGGGGGACTGGGGATCAGCCCCAGCATTTT. Encoded protein: CASFGGTGDQPQHF.

The rearrangement joins TRBV5-6 to TRBJ2-1, with 10 bases that match TRBD1. Germline V gene sequence: CDR1 SGHDT, CDR2 YYEEEE. With 5 bases clipped from V and 8 bases from J, the junction kept 13 bases outside the gene matches. The CDR3 has 16 amino acids. CDR3 in DNA: TGTGCCAGCAGGGAGACAGGGGGCTTGTTTTCGGATGAGCAGTTCTTC. It codes for CASRETGGLFSDEQFF.

This sequence joins TRBV30 and TRBJ2-1; D not resolved. This CDR3 is built from 12 residues. Deletions cut 0 bases from V and 8 bases from J, with 8 bases between. Germline V gene data show CDR1 as GTSNPN and CDR2 as SVGIG (reference sequence). The CDR3 is CAWSVSVHEQFF. The CDR3 nucleotides read TGTGCCTGGAGTGTAAGCGTCCATGAGCAGTTCTTC.

This clone was detected once. The rearrangement uses TRBV2 and TRBJ1-3; 7 bases map to TRBD1. Per germline, CDR1 SNHLY and CDR2 FYNNEI. Trimming took 5 bases from V and 2 from J; bases not matched to a gene: 6. CDR3 length: 15 amino acids. The CDR3 coding sequence is TGTGCCAGCAGTCACGACAGGGCTACTGGAAACACCATATATTTT. It yields the protein CASSHDRATGNTIYF. Filled out from reference TRBV2 and TRBJ1-3, the complete variable domain reads EPEVTQTPSHQVTQMGQEVILRCVPISNHLYFYWYRQILGQKVEFLVSFYNNEISEKSEIFDDQFSVERPDGSNFTLKIRSTKLEDSAMYFCASSHDRATGNTIYFGEGSWLTVV.

The chain uses TRBV6-6 and TRBJ1-1; 10 bases map to TRBD1. Germline V gene data show CDR1 as MNHNY and CDR2 as SVGAGI (reference sequence). The V and J ends lost 6 bases and 3 bases, in that order; junction bases with no gene match: 10. This CDR3 is built from 16 residues. This CDR3 is CASSYPGQGMDTEAFF. The CDR3 DNA reads TGTGCCAGCAGCTACCCGGGACAGGGGATGGACACTGAAGCTTTCTTT.

V is TRBV6-1 and J is TRBJ1-1, with D unclear. The CDR3 has 14 residues. The V end was cut by 4 bases, the J end by 1 base, with 10 bases between. CDR1 and CDR2 (germline): MNHNS, SASEGT. CDR3 sequence reads: CASSVVAGNTEAFF. Here the CDR3 DNA reads TGTGCCAGCAGTGTGGTCGCGGGGAACACTGAAGCTTTCTTT.

The chain links TRBV14 to TRBJ2-5; the D gene is possibly TRBD1 (6 bases). Germline CDR1 reads SGHDN; CDR2 reads FVKESK. Trimming took 0 bases from V and 1 from J, leaving 9 bases between them. The CDR3 consists of 15 residues. CDR3 DNA: TGTGCCAGCAGCCAAGAATGGACAGCCCAAGAGACCCAGTACTTC. This sequence encodes CASSQEWTAQETQYF.

V usage is TRBV5-4 and J usage is TRBJ2-1; 9 positions match TRBD2. The length of the CDR3 is 15 residues. The trim removed 3 bases at V and 1 base at J, leaving 2 bases unmatched. The V gene's germline CDR1 is SGHNT and CDR2 YYREEE (reference sequence). CDR3 DNA: TGTGCCAGCAGCTCGAGCGGGGGGTCCTACAATGAGCAGTTCTTC. It yields the protein CASSSSGGSYNEQFF.

This clone was counted a single time. V usage is TRBV6-5 and J usage is TRBJ2-2, with 7 bases that match TRBD2. The J segment lost 5 bases and the V segment lost 6 bases, leaving 3 bases of the junction unmatched. This CDR3 spans 13 amino acids. Germline lookup yields CDR1 MNHEY and CDR2 SVGAGI. This CDR3 reads CASRRGGTGELFF. The CDR3 DNA reads as TGTGCCAGCAGACGCGGGGGTACCGGGGAGCTGTTTTTT.

This clone was recorded a few times. The chain recombines TRBV6-1 with TRBJ2-7, with D uncertain. The germline CDR1 and CDR2 sequences are MNHNS and SASEGT. V lost 0 bases to trimming and J lost 4 bases, with 7 bases between them. The CDR3 spans 13 residues. The CDR3 region has the DNA TGTGCCAGCAGTGAAGCCCCCCGGTACGAGCAGTACTTC. Residues: CASSEAPRYEQYF.

The V call is TRBV19, the J call TRBJ2-3, with a possible D match to TRBD1 (6 bases). CDR1 and CDR2 (germline): LNHDA, SQIVND (reference sequence). There are 13 residues in the CDR3. V dropped 9 bases and J dropped 5 bases, with 15 bases sitting between them. CDR3: CASRDPRGDTQYF. The DNA for the CDR3 is TGTGCCAGCCGAGACCCCAGGGGAGATACGCAGTATTTT.

V and J are TRBV29-1 and TRBJ2-5, with D possibly being TRBD1 (5 bases). The length of the CDR3 is 14 residues. In germline, CDR1 is SQVTM, CDR2 ANQGSEA. Between the trimmed V and J ends, which lost 5 bases and 5 bases, there was a span of 18 bases. CDR3 sequence (DNA): TGCAGCGTTTCCGACAGTCGGTTAGGGGAGACCCAGTACTTC. It is translated as CSVSDSRLGETQYF.

With regard to this clone: Mismatch with germline at one junction end may stem from a read error. This sequence joins TRBV7-2 and TRBJ2-1, with 7 positions matching TRBD2. CDR1 SGHTA and CDR2 FQGNSA come from the germline V gene. The CDR3 extends over 16 amino acids. CDR3 nucleotides: TGTGCCAGCAGCTTAGTAGCGGGTACTTCCTGCAATGAGCAGTTCTTC. Translation: CASSLVAGTSCNEQFF.

V and J are TRBV28 and TRBJ2-7; D is perhaps TRBD1 (6 bases). The CDR3 is made up of 15 amino acids. Germline assignment: CDR1 MDHEN and CDR2 SYDVKM. V lost 4 bases and J lost 5, with 18 bases in between. DNA of the CDR3: TGTGCCAGCAGTTGGTCCTCAGGGGAATGGGACGAGCAGTACTTC. As protein: CASSWSSGEWDEQYF.

CDR3 protein: CASSPRDRAGYTF. CDR3 in DNA: TGTGCCAGCAGCCCACGGGACAGGGCTGGCTACACCTTC. The rearrangement uses TRBV6-5 and TRBJ1-2; the match to TRBD1 covers 9 bases. The CDR3 has 13 residues. Germline assignment: CDR1 MNHEY and CDR2 SVGAGI. V gave up 6 bases and J gave up 7 bases; unmatched junction bases: 6.

J is TRBJ2-7 and V is TRBV28, with D possibly matching TRBD1 (6 bases). The CDR3 length is 14 residues. Trimming shortened V by 10 bases and J by 6 bases, and 22 bases separated the two germline ends. Germline CDR1 is MDHEN and CDR2 is SYDVKM. The CDR3 DNA reads as TGTGCCATCGAGAGCTTTAGGGCAGGGGCCGAGCAGTACTTC. Protein: CAIESFRAGAEQYF.

V gene TRBV11-2 combines with J gene TRBJ2-7; 7 positions match TRBD1. Germline V lookup: CDR1 SGHAT, CDR2 FQNNGV. V gave up 4 bases and J gave up 6 bases; unmatched junction bases: 6. The CDR3 has 13 residues. The DNA for the CDR3 is TGTGCCAGCAGCTCGGACAGGACGAGCGAGCAGTACTTC. The encoded protein is CASSSDRTSEQYF.

This clone appeared a few times. V gene TRBV4-2 combines with J gene TRBJ2-3, with 7 bases lining up with TRBD2. Germline values: CDR1 LGHNA, CDR2 YNFKEQ. J gave up 2 bases and V 2 bases, and 16 bases lay outside the gene matches. The CDR3 totals 19 residues. The CDR3 protein is CASSQNRFGTGRVTDTQYF. In DNA form, the CDR3 reads TGTGCCAGCAGCCAAAATCGATTTGGGACGGGGAGGGTCACAGATACGCAGTATTTT.

J is TRBJ2-1 and V is TRBV7-2, with 11 bases lining up with TRBD2. Germline V gene lookup returns CDR1 SGHTA and CDR2 FQGNSA. J gave up 5 bases and V 5 bases, and 11 bases lay outside the gene matches. The CDR3 sequence is 17 residues long. CDR3 sequence reads: CASSDPGTSGAHNEQFF. The CDR3 nucleotides are TGTGCCAGCAGCGACCCCGGGACTAGCGGAGCACACAATGAGCAGTTCTTC.

V usage is TRBV6-1 and J usage is TRBJ1-3; D not resolved. The V end lost 1 base, the J end lost 9 bases, and 7 bases lay between the germline ends. The V gene's germline CDR1 is MNHNS and CDR2 SASEGT. The CDR3 has 12 residues. The CDR3 loop reads CASSEGAGTIYF. The CDR3 DNA follows: TGTGCCAGCAGTGAAGGGGCGGGCACCATATATTTT.